This paragraph reports one T cell receptor beta chain. Its antigen is currently unknown. This specimen comes from a study of blood T cells in healthy people across ages. Whole-study results and caveats: Significant beta diversity loss was already apparent by age approximately 36, declining roughly linearly.

Germline values: CDR1 MNHEY, CDR2 SMNVEV (reference sequence). The V gene lost 2 bases and the J gene lost 2 bases, with 8 bases spanning the gap. CDR3 length: 14 amino acids. Donors were healthy Caucasian individuals from Russia aged about 6 to 95. The draw of peripheral blood yielded ten milliliters from each donor. A sample-barcoded 5' primer and a J-beta primer mix were used in a second PCR of about 6 to 11 cycles. Each of the cDNA molecules was tagged by a template-switch adaptor with 12 random nucleotides. One entry per CDR3 protein, called by TCRdb with MiXCR from the 5' RACE reads. The sample lists just over 800,000 distinct CDR3 sequences; around 62% were seen once.

The sequence was collected from a man aged 25-40 years in good health. The specimen was blood. This chain links TRBV27 with TRBJ2-3; no firm D call. The CDR3 DNA sequence: TGTGCCAGCAGTTTAAACAGATACACAGATACGCAGTATTTT. The encoded protein is CASSLNRYTDTQYF.